The 21 T cell receptor beta chains below were found in one sample sequenced in a study of early T cells in non-severe SARS-CoV-2 infection. MiXCR, applied by TCRdb to the 5' RACE reads, yields one record per CDR3 protein. The repertoire has around 82,000 distinct CDR3 sequences, around 11% of them found once; the top ten carry approximately 4.5%. The sample comprised whole blood. The receptors were gathered from an adult who was a healthcare worker with PCR-confirmed SARS-CoV-2 infection or an uninfected control (not recorded which).

This clonotype was counted many times. The DNA of the CDR3 is TGTGCCAGCAGCTTAGGTGGGGGCCCCACTGAAGCTTTCTTT. Its translation is CASSLGGGPTEAFF. The chain links TRBV7-3 to TRBJ1-1; possible D gene TRBD1, 6 bases. V gave up 2 bases and J gave up 4 bases, with 11 bases separating them. Germline lookup yields CDR1 SGHTA and CDR2 FQGTGA. The CDR3 length is 14 residues.

This clonotype was recorded at least ten times. The genes are TRBV7-9 and TRBJ2-7; 7 nucleotides line up with TRBD2. The CDR3 contains 15 residues. Per germline, CDR1 SEHNR and CDR2 FQNEAQ (reference sequence). J gave up 3 bases and V 1 base, and 6 bases lay outside the gene matches. The CDR3 DNA reads TGTGCCAGCAGCTTAGTACCTAGCGGTTACTACGAGCAGTACTTC. Translation: CASSLVPSGYYEQYF.

This clonotype was picked up many times. The V gene is TRBV6-1, the J gene TRBJ2-7, with D possibly TRBD1 on 5 matching bases. Trimming cost V 7 bases and J 2 bases, with 18 bases left between them. The germline gives CDR1 MNHNS, CDR2 SASEGT. The CDR3 contains 15 residues. The CDR3 region is CASNPRWGKTYEQYF. The CDR3 DNA sequence: TGTGCCAGCAACCCTCGATGGGGCAAAACCTACGAGCAGTACTTC.

This clonotype was counted between two and nine times. J is TRBJ1-1 and V is TRBV10-3; D might be TRBD1 (5 bases). This CDR3 contains 15 residues. Germline CDR1 ENHRY, CDR2 SYGVKD. Trimming removed 0 bases from V and 3 bases from J, with 11 bases in between. In nucleotides, the CDR3 is TGTGCCATCAGTGAGTCACCAGGGATGGACACTGAAGCTTTCTTT. Its translation: CAISESPGMDTEAFF.

The table lists this clonotype with many counts. J is TRBJ2-1 and V is TRBV27, with D perhaps TRBD2 (5 bases). The CDR3 loop spans 11 amino acids. CDR1 and CDR2 (germline): MNHEY, SMNVEV (reference sequence). V dropped 4 bases and J dropped 7 bases, with 5 bases sitting between them. The CDR3 coding sequence is TGTGCCAGCAGTTCGGGGAATGAGCAGTTCTTC. This sequence encodes CASSSGNEQFF.

There are many counts of this clonotype. This chain links TRBV20-1 with TRBJ1-4; the D is unclear. The length of the CDR3 is 12 residues. CDR1 and CDR2 from the germline V gene are DFQATT and SNEGSKA (reference sequence). V was clipped by 3 bases and J by 7 bases, with 9 bases between them. CDR3 in DNA: TGCAGTGCTAGGGCCGACACTGAAAAACTGTTTTTT. This codes for CSARADTEKLFF.

This clonotype was counted between two and nine times. The chain is built from TRBV7-2 and TRBJ2-7; D might be TRBD1 or TRBD2, each matching 5 bases. V gave up 1 base and J gave up 7 bases, with 20 bases separating them. Germline V CDR1 and CDR2: SGHTA, FQGNSA. The CDR3 length is 16 residues. The CDR3 coding sequence is TGTGCCAGCAGCTTAGGGTGGAGTGGGGGTCAGGGTGAGCAGTACTTC. Encoded protein: CASSLGWSGGQGEQYF.

The chain is built from TRBV29-1 and TRBJ1-6; 7 bases line up with TRBD1. Germline V gives CDR1 SQVTM, CDR2 ANQGSEA. The length of the CDR3 is 13 residues. Losses at the gene ends were 4 bases for V and 9 bases for J; bases not matched to a gene: 6. Here the CDR3 DNA reads TGCAGCGTTGGGCAGGGGGACGGTTCACCCCTCCACTTT. This encodes CSVGQGDGSPLHF.

The CDR3 loop is CASMGWRDGYTF. The CDR3 DNA sequence: TGTGCCAGCATGGGATGGCGTGATGGCTACACCTTC. The V call is TRBV21-1, the J call TRBJ1-2. TRBV21-1 is a listed pseudogene. The length of the CDR3 is 12 residues.

This clonotype was seen many times. The chain is built from TRBV6-2 or TRBV6-3 and TRBJ2-1; 10 nucleotides agree with TRBD1. The CDR3 runs 15 residues. The V and J ends lost 4 bases and 0 bases, in that order; junction bases with no gene match: 0. The germline gives CDR1 MNHEY, CDR2 SVGEGT. The CDR3 here is CASSWTGGSYNEQFF. In nucleotides, the CDR3 is TGTGCCAGCAGTTGGACAGGGGGCTCCTACAATGAGCAGTTCTTC.

The chain has TRBV5-1 and TRBJ1-1; D may be TRBD1 (6 bases). Germline CDR1 and CDR2: SGHRS and YFSETQ. Trimming took 4 bases from V and 5 from J, leaving 15 bases between them. This CDR3 is 14 amino acids long. CDR3 residues: CASSAAQGETEAFF. CDR3 nucleotides: TGCGCCAGCAGCGCCGCACAGGGTGAGACTGAAGCTTTCTTT.

A note on this clonotype: This could be a read error, since a much larger clone is one nucleotide away. The chain recombines TRBV11-2 with TRBJ2-3; no firm D call. The length of the CDR3 is 11 residues. Germline assignment: CDR1 SGHAT and CDR2 FQNNGV. CDR3: CACSFGFWQYF. CDR3 nucleotide sequence: TGTGCCTGCAGCTTCGGTTTTTGGCAGTATTTT.

The chain joins TRBV28 to TRBJ1-1, with 9 bases that match TRBD1. The CDR3 is 14 residues long. Germline CDR1 and CDR2: MDHEN and SYDVKM. The trim removed 4 bases at V and 5 bases at J, leaving 5 bases unmatched. The CDR3 spells CASSSTGGRTEAFF. The CDR3 DNA sequence: TGTGCCAGCAGTTCGACAGGGGGACGAACTGAAGCTTTCTTT.

This clonotype was picked up many times. The chain employs TRBV6-4 and TRBJ2-3; D possibly corresponds to TRBD2 (5 bases). V lost 4 bases to trimming and J lost 5 bases, with 13 bases between them. The V gene's germline CDR1 is MRHNA and CDR2 SNTAGT. The CDR3 totals 14 residues. The CDR3 DNA follows: TGTGCCAGCAGTGTTGGCGGGCCAGGAGATACGCAGTATTTT. Its protein product is CASSVGGPGDTQYF.

CDR3 sequence reads: CASSQEDSFNYEQYF. Here the CDR3 DNA reads TGTGCCAGCAGCCAAGAGGACAGCTTTAACTACGAGCAGTACTTC. The chain combines TRBV4-2 with TRBJ2-7; weak D call: TRBD1 (6 bases). There are 15 residues in the CDR3. Germline assignment: CDR1 LGHNA and CDR2 YNFKEQ. V was clipped by 0 bases and J by 3 bases, with 12 bases between them.

This clonotype was observed at least ten times. The gene calls are TRBV19 and TRBJ2-1, with TRBD1 as a possible D gene (6 bases). The V end lost 2 bases, the J end lost 1 base, and 9 bases lay between the germline ends. Germline values: CDR1 LNHDA, CDR2 SQIVND (reference sequence). CDR3 length equals 15 residues. The CDR3 is CASSIMRGSYNEQFF. The CDR3 bases are TGTGCCAGTAGTATAATGAGGGGGTCCTACAATGAGCAGTTCTTC.

The chain has TRBV5-4 and TRBJ2-4; a possible D gene is TRBD2 (7 bases). V dropped 2 bases and J dropped 0 bases, with 21 bases sitting between them. CDR3 size: 19 residues. Germline loops: CDR1 SGHNT, CDR2 YYREEE (reference sequence). The CDR3 DNA follows: TGTGCCAGCAGCTTTTCAGGTGGGGGGGCCGGACTAGCCAAAAACATTCAGTACTTC. Translating it yields CASSFSGGGAGLAKNIQYF. Full variable domain (outside the CDR3, taken from reference TRBV5-4 and TRBJ2-4): ETGVTQSPTHLIKTRGQQVTLRCSSQSGHNTVSWYQQALGQGPQFIFQYYREEENGRGNFPPRFSGLQFPNYSSELNVNALELDDSALYLCASSFSGGGAGLAKNIQYFGAGTRLSVL.

The rearrangement joins TRBV11-2 to TRBJ1-1; D perhaps matches TRBD1 (5 bases). CDR3 length: 14 residues. The germline CDR1 and CDR2 sequences are SGHAT and FQNNGV. V lost 2 bases and J lost 6, with 13 bases in between. In nucleotides, the CDR3 is TGTGCCAGCAGCTTAACTGGGGTAGGGGCTGAAGCTTTCTTT. Protein product: CASSLTGVGAEAFF.

This clonotype was counted only a few times. CDR3 sequence reads: CASTGQNVETQYF. CDR3 DNA sequence: TGTGCCAGCACCGGACAGAACGTGGAGACCCAGTACTTC. The V call is TRBV5-4, the J call TRBJ2-5; perhaps TRBD1 as D (6 bases). The V gene's germline CDR1 is SGHNT and CDR2 YYREEE (reference sequence). The CDR3 extends over 13 amino acids. V was pared by 6 bases and J by 5 bases, with 14 bases between.

The V and J genes are TRBV29-1 and TRBJ2-1; either TRBD1 or TRBD2 may supply D (5 bases each). The CDR3 loop spans 14 amino acids. CDR1 is SQVTM and CDR2 is ANQGSEA in the germline V gene. Trimming removed 4 bases at V and 0 bases at J, with 10 bases between. The CDR3 DNA reads TGCAGCGTTGTTGGGACCTTCTCCTACAATGAGCAGTTCTTC. It yields the protein CSVVGTFSYNEQFF.

This clonotype was detected many times. V usage is TRBV14 and J usage is TRBJ2-7; D gene unclear. The germline V gene has CDR1 SGHDN and CDR2 FVKESK. V was clipped by 1 base and J by 2 bases, with 12 bases between them. CDR3 size: 15 residues. In DNA form, the CDR3 reads TGTGCCAGCAGCCAAGTGAGGTTAGGCCCCTACGAGCAGTACTTC. Amino acid sequence: CASSQVRLGPYEQYF. The variable domain in full, with the rest retrieved from reference TRBV14 and TRBJ2-7, is EAGVTQFPSHSVIEKGQTVTLRCDPISGHDNLYWYRRVMGKEIKFLLHFVKESKQDESGMPNNRFLAERTGGTYSTLKVQPAELEDSGVYFCASSQVRLGPYEQYFGPGTRLTVT.